These 29 T cell receptor beta chains were all obtained from the same sample, sequenced in a study of blood T cell dynamics during melanoma immunotherapy. Assay used: immunoSEQ multiplex PCR; TCRdb lists only in-frame clones, some missing. The sample contains around 16,000 clones, 94% of which appear only once. Time point reported: week 3, after first cycle of checkpoint inhibitor. The sequencing here drew on effector memory CD8+ T cells from blood, taken from a patient treated with checkpoint blockade. The receptors derive from a human donor with melanoma.

The J gene is TRBJ2-1, the V gene TRBV7-3; D call uncertain. Trimming stripped 1 base from V and 0 bases from J, with 10 bases between. Germline CDR1 and CDR2: SGHTA and FQGTGA. The CDR3 is 16 amino acids. The CDR3, as DNA: TGTGCCAGCAGCTTAAGTCAGGCGAGCTCCTACAATGAGCAGTTCTTC. Translation: CASSLSQASSYNEQFF. Full variable domain (rest looked up from reference TRBV7-3 and TRBJ2-1): GAGVSQTPSNKVTEKGKYVELRCDPISGHTALYWYRQSLGQGPEFLIYFQGTGAADDSGLPNDRFFAVRPEGSVSTLKIQRTERGDSAVYLCASSLSQASSYNEQFFGPGTRLTVL.

V usage is TRBV28 and J usage is TRBJ2-2; either TRBD1 or TRBD2 may supply D (5 bases each). The CDR3 runs to 16 residues. V was trimmed by 6 bases and J by 0 bases, leaving 14 bases between them. From germline, CDR1 is MDHEN and CDR2 SYDVKM. CDR3 region: CASSSLGPSNTGELFF. CDR3 coding DNA: TGTGCCAGCAGCTCCTTGGGACCATCGAACACCGGGGAGCTGTTTTTT.

The genes are TRBV6-1 and TRBJ2-7, with TRBD2 matching 7 bases. Per germline, CDR1 MNHNS and CDR2 SASEGT. The CDR3 sequence is 14 residues long. The V and J ends lost 5 bases and 1 base, in that order; junction bases with no gene match: 5. Here the CDR3 DNA reads TGTGCCAGCAGTAGCCTAGCGGAGTCCTACGAGCAGTACTTC. Encoded protein: CASSSLAESYEQYF.

V is TRBV7-9 and J is TRBJ2-7; 8 nucleotides agree with TRBD2. Germline V CDR1 and CDR2: SEHNR, FQNEAQ (reference sequence). The CDR3 is 15 amino acids. The J segment lost 2 bases and the V segment lost 1 base, leaving 4 bases of the junction unmatched. The CDR3 reads CASSLGAGVAYEQYF. In DNA form, the CDR3 reads TGTGCCAGCAGCTTAGGAGCGGGAGTAGCCTACGAGCAGTACTTC.

The chain employs TRBV27 and TRBJ2-7, with D tentatively TRBD2 (6 bases). The CDR3 is made up of 13 amino acids. Per the germline V gene, CDR1 is MNHEY and CDR2 is SMNVEV (reference sequence). The V end was cut by 5 bases, the J end by 6 bases, with 14 bases between. CDR3 DNA sequence: TGTGCCAGCAGTCTCGGGACTCAGGGCGAGCAGTACTTC. Translation: CASSLGTQGEQYF.

The rearrangement links TRBV9 to TRBJ1-2, with D maybe TRBD1 (5 bases). CDR3 length: 16 amino acids. Trimming left V 4 bases short and J 7 bases short, with 23 bases between. Per the germline V gene, CDR1 is SGDLS and CDR2 is YYNGEE. The CDR3 is CASSPRGTQDYRGYTF. The CDR3 DNA follows: TGTGCCAGCAGCCCCCGGGGTACACAGGATTACCGTGGCTACACCTTC.

This sequence joins TRBV7-9 and TRBJ2-7; D remains unclear. This CDR3 has 13 residues. V lost 1 base and J 1 base, leaving 5 bases between the germline ends. The germline V gene has CDR1 SEHNR and CDR2 FQNEAQ (reference sequence). CDR3 sequence (DNA): TGTGCCAGCAGCTTAGACCTATCCTACGAGCAGTACTTC. It translates to CASSLDLSYEQYF. The full variable domain, its missing parts supplied by reference TRBV7-9 and TRBJ2-7, is DTGVSQNPRHKITKRGQNVTFRCDPISEHNRLYWYRQTLGQGPEFLTYFQNEAQLEKSRLLSDRFSAERPKGSFSTLEIQRTEQGDSAMYLCASSLDLSYEQYFGPGTRLTVT.

The rearrangement joins TRBV7-9 to TRBJ2-7; 10 bases fit TRBD1. V was pared by 5 bases and J by 3 bases, with 10 bases of the junction left unmatched. The germline V gene has CDR1 SEHNR and CDR2 FQNEAQ (reference sequence). This CDR3 region has 16 residues. Here the CDR3 reads CASSRTGGTERYEQYF. As DNA, the CDR3 is TGTGCCAGCAGCCGGACAGGGGGGACGGAGCGCTACGAGCAGTACTTC.

The V gene is TRBV6-6, the J gene TRBJ2-1; D may be TRBD2 (6 bases). Germline CDR1 and CDR2: MNHNY and SVGAGI (reference sequence). The CDR3 loop spans 16 amino acids. Trimming removed 6 bases from V and 2 bases from J, with 17 bases in between. Written as DNA, the CDR3 is TGTGCCAGCAGCTGGGACGTGGGGGGAGCCTACAATGAGCAGTTCTTC. It codes for CASSWDVGGAYNEQFF.

J is TRBJ2-7 and V is TRBV28; possible D gene TRBD1, 6 bases. This CDR3 contains 14 residues. V dropped 6 bases and J dropped 5 bases, with 17 bases sitting between them. Germline-derived CDR1 and CDR2 are MDHEN and SYDVKM. The CDR3 region is CASSPGQRAHEQYF. CDR3 nucleotide sequence: TGTGCCAGCAGCCCCGGACAGAGGGCCCACGAGCAGTACTTC.

V and J are TRBV27 and TRBJ2-7; D is uncertain. CDR3 length: 10 amino acids. V shed 6 bases and J shed 5 bases, with 5 bases lying between them. Per the germline V gene, CDR1 is MNHEY and CDR2 is SMNVEV (reference sequence). The CDR3 DNA follows: TGTGCCAGCAGCCGGGACGAGCAGTACTTC. This sequence encodes CASSRDEQYF.

V and J are TRBV6-4 and TRBJ2-1; TRBD2 agrees at 9 bases. CDR3 length equals 18 residues. The ends lost 5 bases at V and 4 bases at J; junction bases unmatched: 15. In germline, CDR1 is MRHNA, CDR2 SNTAGT. CDR3 sequence: CASSNTHRLADRYNEQFF. CDR3 bases: TGTGCCAGCAGTAACACCCACAGACTAGCGGACCGATACAATGAGCAGTTCTTC.

This sequence joins TRBV2 and TRBJ2-1, with D hard to call. The CDR3 loop spans 13 amino acids. Looked up from germline, CDR1 is SNHLY and CDR2 is FYNNEI. Trimming cost V 0 bases and J 4 bases, with 4 bases left between them. The CDR3 DNA is TGTGCCAGCAGTGAAGCGTTGTACAATGAGCAGTTCTTC. Protein: CASSEALYNEQFF.

J is TRBJ1-1 and V is TRBV7-9; 7 nucleotides agree with TRBD1. J gave up 5 bases and V 3 bases, and 9 bases lay outside the gene matches. The CDR3 runs 15 residues. The germline gives CDR1 SEHNR, CDR2 FQNEAQ (reference sequence). CDR3 amino acids: CASSFLTRDSTEAFF. Here the CDR3 DNA reads TGTGCCAGCAGCTTTCTAACCCGGGACAGTACTGAAGCTTTCTTT.

CDR3 DNA sequence: TGTGCCAGCAGCCTCGGGGAGAGCGGGAGGGCCCGTGAGCAGTTCTTC. The encoded protein is CASSLGESGRAREQFF. The chain uses TRBV7-9 and TRBJ2-1, with 10 nucleotides matching TRBD2. Germline V gene data show CDR1 as SEHNR and CDR2 as FQNEAQ (reference sequence). The CDR3 covers 16 residues. With V trimmed by 5 bases and J by 9 bases, 13 bases remained unmatched.

This rearrangement joins TRBV29-1 to TRBJ2-4; D not certain. V was shortened by 4 bases and J by 13 bases, with 8 bases between the two germline ends. Germline CDR1 reads SQVTM; CDR2 reads ANQGSEA. The CDR3 length is 9 residues. CDR3 sequence: CSVAKVQYF. The CDR3 DNA reads TGCAGCGTTGCGAAGGTCCAGTACTTC.

The chain employs TRBV4-1 and TRBJ1-2; the D gene is possibly TRBD1 (6 bases). This CDR3 contains 14 residues. Trimming removed 0 bases from V and 4 bases from J, with 9 bases in between. CDR1 and CDR2 (germline): MGHRA, YSYEKL. CDR3 in DNA: TGCGCCAGCAGCCAAGACAGGGGTAGCTATGGCTACACCTTC. Residues: CASSQDRGSYGYTF.

The CDR3 sequence: CASSRGGASPYNEQFF. The CDR3 DNA reads TGTGCCAGCAGCCGGGGTGGGGCCTCCCCCTACAATGAGCAGTTCTTC. The rearrangement uses TRBV27 and TRBJ2-1; D is perhaps TRBD1 or TRBD2 (5 bases each). Trimming removed 6 bases at V and 2 bases at J, with 17 bases between. CDR1 MNHEY and CDR2 SMNVEV come from the germline V gene (reference sequence). The CDR3 extends over 16 amino acids.

The chain links TRBV5-1 to TRBJ1-1; unclear D gene. V lost 0 bases, J lost 5 bases, and 14 bases lay in between. Germline V CDR1 and CDR2: SGHRS, YFSETQ. This CDR3 region has 15 residues. For the CDR3, the DNA is TGCGCCAGCAGCTTGGAAGGCGGGCTGGGGACTGAAGCTTTCTTT. Protein sequence: CASSLEGGLGTEAFF.

In regard to this clone: At one of its ends the junction is not consistent with the germline gene, which may arise from a read error. This sequence joins TRBV29-1 and TRBJ2-1; D not certain. The germline V gene encodes CDR1 SQVTM and CDR2 ANQGSEA. The length of the CDR3 is 14 residues. CDR3 bases: TGCAGCGTAGCCGGGCTAGACTCCAACAATGAGCAGTTCTTC. Translation: CSVAGLDSNNEQFF.

This chain uses TRBV9 with TRBJ2-6; no clear D gene. Germline V CDR1 and CDR2: SGDLS, YYNGEE. Trimming stripped 0 bases from V and 2 bases from J, with 6 bases between. This CDR3 is 15 amino acids long. The CDR3 nucleotides read TGTGCCAGCAGCGTAGACATTACTGGGGCCAACGTCCTGACTTTC. This encodes CASSVDITGANVLTF.

The count of this clone is one. This chain connects TRBV9 to TRBJ2-3, with D perhaps TRBD1 (5 bases). The germline V gene encodes CDR1 SGDLS and CDR2 YYNGEE. V was cut by 4 bases and J by 5 bases, with 17 bases left in between. The CDR3 extends over 15 amino acids. The CDR3 here is CASSFRARGRDTQYF. CDR3 nucleotide sequence: TGTGCCAGCAGCTTCCGAGCTAGGGGCCGAGATACGCAGTATTTT.

The chain couples TRBV14 to TRBJ2-6; a weak D match, TRBD1 (5 bases). The germline V gene encodes CDR1 SGHDN and CDR2 FVKESK. The CDR3 has 17 residues. Trimming removed 0 bases from V and 0 bases from J, with 9 bases in between. The CDR3 nucleotides are TGTGCCAGCAGCCAAGATGCAGGGCGCTCTGGGGCCAACGTCCTGACTTTC. Its protein product is CASSQDAGRSGANVLTF.

The chain combines TRBV6-5 with TRBJ1-2; D not resolved. The CDR3 length is 13 residues. The germline V gene has CDR1 MNHEY and CDR2 SVGAGI. V lost 3 bases, J lost 7 bases, and 12 bases lay in between. The chain's CDR3 is CASSYGVNGGYTF. CDR3 bases: TGTGCCAGCAGTTATGGGGTGAACGGTGGCTACACCTTC.

The V and J genes are TRBV19 and TRBJ1-2, with unresolved D. The CDR3 totals 13 residues. Trimming removed 2 bases from V and 3 bases from J, with 7 bases in between. Germline assignment: CDR1 LNHDA and CDR2 SQIVND (reference sequence). The CDR3, as DNA: TGTGCCAGTAGTATATCTTTGGACTATGGCTACACCTTC. Its protein is CASSISLDYGYTF.

The chain carries TRBV4-2 and TRBJ2-2, with a weak D call TRBD2 (5 bases). Per germline, CDR1 LGHNA and CDR2 YNFKEQ. V shed 1 base and J shed 6 bases, with 9 bases lying between them. This CDR3 contains 14 residues. In DNA, the CDR3 is TGTGCCAGCAGCCAAGTTAGCGTTCCCGGGGAGCTGTTTTTT. Amino acid sequence: CASSQVSVPGELFF.

The rearrangement links TRBV19 to TRBJ1-5; D remains ambiguous. Germline V gene data show CDR1 as LNHDA and CDR2 as SQIVND (reference sequence). The CDR3 spans 12 residues. V was shortened by 5 bases and J by 5 bases, with 7 bases between the two germline ends. The chain's CDR3 is CASSFGYQPQHF. The CDR3 nucleotides read TGTGCCAGTAGTTTTGGGTATCAGCCCCAGCATTTT.

The rearrangement joins TRBV2 to TRBJ2-4, with TRBD1 identical over 8 bases. Germline trimming cut 8 bases from V and 0 bases from J; bases unmatched to any gene: 6. Germline V CDR1 and CDR2: SNHLY, FYNNEI. This CDR3 contains 15 residues. CDR3 sequence: CASCRGRGAKNIQYF. The CDR3 DNA follows: TGTGCCAGCTGCAGGGGGCGCGGAGCCAAAAACATTCAGTACTTC.

This clone was observed once. The chain recombines TRBV9 with TRBJ2-1, with D possibly TRBD2 on 6 matching bases. V was trimmed by 4 bases and J by 3 bases, leaving 23 bases between them. The CDR3 length is 18 residues. Germline values: CDR1 SGDLS, CDR2 YYNGEE. CDR3 DNA sequence: TGTGCCAGCAGCCCACTTTCGGGTGGGCGGGAACACTACAATGAGCAGTTCTTC. Its protein is CASSPLSGGREHYNEQFF.